The sequence of this T cell receptor (beta chain) was determined in a study of T cell responses to AZD1222 COVID-19 vaccine (dated by TCRdb to the early 2020s). Study-wide context: TCR sequencing was performed for 233 trial participants, of whom about 200 were given two doses of AZD1222 and 26 were given two doses of MenACWY control vaccine. Trial participants were enrolled by age into subgroups of 18-55, 56-69 and 70-plus years, and around 150, 28 and 57 TCR-sequenced participants, respectively, were included in these subgroups.

This clone has more than one count but fewer than ten. No cognate antigen has been identified for it. No clone much larger than this one lies a single base away; base qualities are absent. The research as a whole found: Reportedly, close to half of the unique spike-specific TCRs recognized epitopes lying outside the regions that are mutated in the B.1.351 and B.1.1.7 variants. The vaccine-associated CD4 TCRs covered the entire spike protein, and the dominant responses fell in regions 160-218 and 743-854. Because no day 14 peak-response samples were available, the repertoires could be characterized only after the peak T cell response. The 56-69-year group was small, and its depth increase did not reach significance, likely because of low power. After two AZD1222 doses, spike-specific TCR breadth and depth were significantly higher than at day 0 and than in MenACWY recipients. Conclusions about previously exposed vaccinees are limited, since just six AZD1222 recipients were seropositive for SARS-CoV-2 at baseline. Most participants were white British and females outnumbered males, and the authors suggested that clonal diversity may have been underestimated.

The CDR3 regions of human TCRbeta chains were analyzed by immunosequencing. From the authors' description of their analysis: TCRs in the repertoires were matched against a reference library of SARS-CoV-2-specific TCRs that had been generated with the MIRA antigen-specificity platform. Breadth meant the fraction of unique TCRs that were SARS-CoV-2-associated, whereas depth meant the fraction of total T cells that were SARS-CoV-2-associated. Using the MIRA data, every spike-specific TCR was mapped to the spike region that the TCR reacted to and assigned to either a CD4 or a CD8 class. Log10-transformed breadth and depth values were compared by one-way ANOVA with Sidak's multiple comparisons tests. TCRdb took over this immuneACCESS table, retaining in-frame rearrangements with V and J assigned. Such tables are incomplete; in checked studies, under half of the missing clones stem from an unresolved V gene, and the remainder is unexplained. V, J and clone size are taken as reported in that table, and D and trimming were inferred from the DNA itself. The sample table records 75,000 or so clones; about 91% of these occur just once. Clones ranked in the top ten supply around 26% of the sample.

In light of the paper, this sample's time point label describes: about 28 days (+/-7) after the second vaccine dose. Because spike-specific TCR depth and breadth did not differ between the two schedules, AZD1222 recipients who got a second dose at roughly 4 weeks were pooled with those who got a second dose at roughly 12 weeks. Vaccinee samples were obtained from the UK trials COV001 and COV002, which included a single-blind randomized controlled phase 2/3 trial of AZD1222 (ChAdOx1 nCoV-19) in healthy adults. For TCRbeta chain sequencing, PBMC samples from trial participants were taken at day 0 and at day 28 after the second dose. Sequences LNHDA (CDR1) and SQIVND (CDR2) are obtained from the germline V gene (reference sequence). The CDR3, cysteine through phenylalanine, is 12 amino acids long. Solely the CDR3 DNA is kept, with 36 bases framed from the first base. Trimming costs V 7 bases and J 2 bases, and their ends lie 5 bases apart.

The clonotype originates from an adult who received the AZD1222 COVID-19 vaccine. This material consisted of peripheral blood, taken 28 days after the second AZD1222 dose. The rearrangement combines TRBV19 with TRBJ2-2; too little of a D gene remains to name it. The DNA reads as follows: TGTGCCAGTACTCTCAACACCGGGGAGCTGTTTTTT. Translated, this gives CASTLNTGELFF. Full variable domain (CDR3 extended with the reference TRBV19 and TRBJ2-2 proteins): DGGITQSPKYLFRKEGQNVTLSCEQNLNHDAMYWYRQDPGQGLRLIYYSQIVNDFQKGDIAEGYSVSREKKESFPLTVTSAQKNPTAFYLCASTLNTGELFFGEGSRLTVL.